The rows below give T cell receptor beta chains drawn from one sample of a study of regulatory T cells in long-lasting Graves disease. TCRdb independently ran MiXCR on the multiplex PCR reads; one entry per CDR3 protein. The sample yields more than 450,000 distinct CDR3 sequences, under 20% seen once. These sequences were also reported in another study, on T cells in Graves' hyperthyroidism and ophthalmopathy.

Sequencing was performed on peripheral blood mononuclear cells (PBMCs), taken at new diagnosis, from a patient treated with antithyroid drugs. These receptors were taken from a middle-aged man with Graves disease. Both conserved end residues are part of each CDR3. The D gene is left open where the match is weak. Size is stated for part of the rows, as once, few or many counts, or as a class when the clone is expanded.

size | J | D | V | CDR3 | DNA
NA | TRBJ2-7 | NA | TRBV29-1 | CSVTDGTYEQYF | TGCAGCGTGACGGACGGCACCTACGAGCAGTACTTC
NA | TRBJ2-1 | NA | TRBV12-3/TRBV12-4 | CASSFGGYSYNEQFF | TGTGCCAGCAGTTTCGGGGGTTACTCCTACAATGAGCAGTTCTTC
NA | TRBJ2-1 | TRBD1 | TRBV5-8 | CASSFAGGNEQFF | TGTGCCAGCAGCTTCGCAGGGGGCAATGAGCAGTTCTTC
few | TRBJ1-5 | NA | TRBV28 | CASTDPISPQHF | TGTGCCAGCACTGACCCTATATCACCCCAGCATTTT
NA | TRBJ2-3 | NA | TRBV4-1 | CASSQVGVPGDTQYF | TGCGCCAGCAGCCAAGTTGGGGTGCCAGGGGATACGCAGTATTTT
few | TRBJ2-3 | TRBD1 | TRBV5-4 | CASQDLRQGARTDTQYF | TGTGCCAGCCAGGACCTAAGACAGGGGGCGCGGACAGATACGCAGTATTTT
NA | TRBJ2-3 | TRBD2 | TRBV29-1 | CSVLGLAGGSTDTQYF | TGCAGCGTTCTGGGACTAGCGGGAGGTTCCACAGATACGCAGTATTTT
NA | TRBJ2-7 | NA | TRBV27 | CASSFQEVDEQYF | TGTGCCAGCAGTTTCCAAGAGGTGGACGAGCAGTACTTC
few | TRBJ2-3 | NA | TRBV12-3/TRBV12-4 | CASSLLRGRTDTQYF | TGTGCCAGCAGTTTGCTGCGGGGGCGCACAGATACGCAGTATTTT
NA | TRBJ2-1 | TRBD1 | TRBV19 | CASRTGQGNEQFF | TGTGCCAGTAGAACCGGACAGGGTAATGAGCAGTTCTTC
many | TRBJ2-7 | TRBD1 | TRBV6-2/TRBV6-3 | CASSYGGQTYEQYF | TGTGCCAGCAGTTACGGGGGACAGACCTACGAGCAGTACTTC
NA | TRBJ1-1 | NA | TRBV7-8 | CASSPRGGDTEAFF | TGTGCCAGCAGCCCGCGCGGGGGTGACACTGAAGCTTTCTTT
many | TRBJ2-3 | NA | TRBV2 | CASSERLTDTQYF | TGTGCCAGCAGTGAGCGACTCACAGATACGCAGTATTTT
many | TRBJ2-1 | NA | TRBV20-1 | CSARDTNNEQFF | TGCAGTGCTAGAGATACGAACAATGAGCAGTTCTTC
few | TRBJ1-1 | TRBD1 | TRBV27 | CASRDRGYVNTEAFF | TGTGCCAGCAGGGACAGGGGTTACGTGAACACTGAAGCTTTCTTT
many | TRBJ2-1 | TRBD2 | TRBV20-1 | CSALIGSGSVNEQFF | TGCAGTGCCCTTATCGGTAGCGGGAGTGTTAATGAGCAGTTCTTC
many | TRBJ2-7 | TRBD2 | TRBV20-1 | CSARASGSSYEQYF | TGCAGTGCTAGAGCTAGCGGAAGCTCCTACGAGCAGTACTTC
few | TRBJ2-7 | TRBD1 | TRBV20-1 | CSARDQGQGAYEQYF | TGCAGTGCTAGAGATCAGGGGCAGGGGGCCTACGAGCAGTACTTC
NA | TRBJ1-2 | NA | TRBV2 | CASSEAPRISYGYTF | TGTGCCAGCAGTGAAGCGCCTCGTATCAGCTATGGCTACACCTTC
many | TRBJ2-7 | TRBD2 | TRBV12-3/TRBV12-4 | CASSFSGRARYEQYF | TGTGCCAGCAGTTTCAGCGGGAGGGCCAGGTACGAGCAGTACTTC
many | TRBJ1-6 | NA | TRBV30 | CAWSRQPSYNSPLHF | TGTGCCTGGAGCCGACAGCCCTCCTATAATTCACCCCTCCACTTT
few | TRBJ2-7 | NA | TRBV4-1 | CASSQDPRGVREQYF | TGCGCCAGCAGCCAAGATCCCCGAGGGGTACGCGAGCAGTACTTC
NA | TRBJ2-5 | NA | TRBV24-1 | CATSAAGRWETQYF | TGTGCCACCAGTGCCGCGGGGCGTTGGGAGACCCAGTACTTC
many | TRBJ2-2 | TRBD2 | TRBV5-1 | CASSSGQGLAGATGELFF | TGCGCCAGCAGCTCCGGACAGGGACTAGCGGGAGCAACCGGGGAGCTGTTTTTT
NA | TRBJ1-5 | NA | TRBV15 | CATSRERGSNQPQHF | TGTGCCACCAGCAGAGAACGGGGGAGCAATCAGCCCCAGCATTTT
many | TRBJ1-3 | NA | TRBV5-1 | CASSLESAGNTIYF | TGCGCCAGCAGCTTGGAGTCGGCTGGAAACACCATATATTTT
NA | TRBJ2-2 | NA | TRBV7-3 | CASSLMGGTGELFF | TGTGCCAGCAGCTTAATGGGTGGCACCGGGGAGCTGTTTTTT
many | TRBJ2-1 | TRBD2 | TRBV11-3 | CASSKTTSGFYNEQFF | TGTGCCAGCAGCAAGACGACTAGCGGATTCTACAATGAGCAGTTCTTC
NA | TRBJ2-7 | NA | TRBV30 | CAWTRDSYEQYF | TGTGCCTGGACCCGGGACTCCTACGAGCAGTACTTC
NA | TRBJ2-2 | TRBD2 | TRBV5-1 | CASSLPSGGYTGELFF | TGCGCCAGCAGCTTACCTAGCGGGGGCTACACCGGGGAGCTGTTTTTT
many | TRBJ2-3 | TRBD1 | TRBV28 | CASRGTGSDTQYF | TGTGCCAGCAGGGGGACAGGTTCAGATACGCAGTATTTT
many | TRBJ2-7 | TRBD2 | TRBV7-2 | CASSLGTRGVSYEQYF | TGTGCCAGCAGCTTAGGGACTAGAGGGGTCTCCTACGAGCAGTACTTC
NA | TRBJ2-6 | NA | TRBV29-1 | CSVEVGGTGANVLTF | TGCAGCGTTGAAGTGGGTGGAACTGGGGCCAACGTCCTGACTTTC
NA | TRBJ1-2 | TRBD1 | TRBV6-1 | CASIRSDRADGYTF | TGTGCCAGCATTCGAAGTGACAGGGCGGACGGCTACACCTTC
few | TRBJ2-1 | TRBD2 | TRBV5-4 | CASRAGTGPSGTSTGNEQFF | TGTGCCAGCAGGGCTGGTACGGGGCCTAGCGGGACCTCGACCGGCAATGAGCAGTTCTTC